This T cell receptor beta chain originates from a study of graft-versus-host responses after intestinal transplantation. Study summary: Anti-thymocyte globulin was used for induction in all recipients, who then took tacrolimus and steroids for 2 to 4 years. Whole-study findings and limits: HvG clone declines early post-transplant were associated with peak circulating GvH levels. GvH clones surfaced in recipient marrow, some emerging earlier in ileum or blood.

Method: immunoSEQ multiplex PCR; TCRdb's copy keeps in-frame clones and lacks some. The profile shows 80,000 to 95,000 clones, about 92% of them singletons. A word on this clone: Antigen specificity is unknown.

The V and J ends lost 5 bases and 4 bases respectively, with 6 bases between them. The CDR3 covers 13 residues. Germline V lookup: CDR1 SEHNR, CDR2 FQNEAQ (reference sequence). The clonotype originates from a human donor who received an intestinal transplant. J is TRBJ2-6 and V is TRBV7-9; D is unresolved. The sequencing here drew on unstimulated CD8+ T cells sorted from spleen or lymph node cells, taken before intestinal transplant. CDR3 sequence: CASSPPGANVLTF. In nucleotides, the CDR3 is TGTGCCAGCAGCCCTCCCGGGGCCAACGTCCTGACTTTC.